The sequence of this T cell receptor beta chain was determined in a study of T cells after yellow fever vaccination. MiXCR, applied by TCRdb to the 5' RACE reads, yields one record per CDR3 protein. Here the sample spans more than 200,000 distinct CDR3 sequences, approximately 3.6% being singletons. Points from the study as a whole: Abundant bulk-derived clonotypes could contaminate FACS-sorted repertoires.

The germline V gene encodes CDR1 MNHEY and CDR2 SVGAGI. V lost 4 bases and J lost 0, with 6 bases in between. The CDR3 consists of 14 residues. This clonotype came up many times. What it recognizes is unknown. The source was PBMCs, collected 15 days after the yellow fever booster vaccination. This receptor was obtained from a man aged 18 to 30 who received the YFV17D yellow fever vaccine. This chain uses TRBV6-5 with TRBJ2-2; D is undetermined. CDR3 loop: CASSFTPNTGELFF. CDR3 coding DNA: TGTGCCAGCAGTTTCACCCCGAACACCGGGGAGCTGTTTTTT.